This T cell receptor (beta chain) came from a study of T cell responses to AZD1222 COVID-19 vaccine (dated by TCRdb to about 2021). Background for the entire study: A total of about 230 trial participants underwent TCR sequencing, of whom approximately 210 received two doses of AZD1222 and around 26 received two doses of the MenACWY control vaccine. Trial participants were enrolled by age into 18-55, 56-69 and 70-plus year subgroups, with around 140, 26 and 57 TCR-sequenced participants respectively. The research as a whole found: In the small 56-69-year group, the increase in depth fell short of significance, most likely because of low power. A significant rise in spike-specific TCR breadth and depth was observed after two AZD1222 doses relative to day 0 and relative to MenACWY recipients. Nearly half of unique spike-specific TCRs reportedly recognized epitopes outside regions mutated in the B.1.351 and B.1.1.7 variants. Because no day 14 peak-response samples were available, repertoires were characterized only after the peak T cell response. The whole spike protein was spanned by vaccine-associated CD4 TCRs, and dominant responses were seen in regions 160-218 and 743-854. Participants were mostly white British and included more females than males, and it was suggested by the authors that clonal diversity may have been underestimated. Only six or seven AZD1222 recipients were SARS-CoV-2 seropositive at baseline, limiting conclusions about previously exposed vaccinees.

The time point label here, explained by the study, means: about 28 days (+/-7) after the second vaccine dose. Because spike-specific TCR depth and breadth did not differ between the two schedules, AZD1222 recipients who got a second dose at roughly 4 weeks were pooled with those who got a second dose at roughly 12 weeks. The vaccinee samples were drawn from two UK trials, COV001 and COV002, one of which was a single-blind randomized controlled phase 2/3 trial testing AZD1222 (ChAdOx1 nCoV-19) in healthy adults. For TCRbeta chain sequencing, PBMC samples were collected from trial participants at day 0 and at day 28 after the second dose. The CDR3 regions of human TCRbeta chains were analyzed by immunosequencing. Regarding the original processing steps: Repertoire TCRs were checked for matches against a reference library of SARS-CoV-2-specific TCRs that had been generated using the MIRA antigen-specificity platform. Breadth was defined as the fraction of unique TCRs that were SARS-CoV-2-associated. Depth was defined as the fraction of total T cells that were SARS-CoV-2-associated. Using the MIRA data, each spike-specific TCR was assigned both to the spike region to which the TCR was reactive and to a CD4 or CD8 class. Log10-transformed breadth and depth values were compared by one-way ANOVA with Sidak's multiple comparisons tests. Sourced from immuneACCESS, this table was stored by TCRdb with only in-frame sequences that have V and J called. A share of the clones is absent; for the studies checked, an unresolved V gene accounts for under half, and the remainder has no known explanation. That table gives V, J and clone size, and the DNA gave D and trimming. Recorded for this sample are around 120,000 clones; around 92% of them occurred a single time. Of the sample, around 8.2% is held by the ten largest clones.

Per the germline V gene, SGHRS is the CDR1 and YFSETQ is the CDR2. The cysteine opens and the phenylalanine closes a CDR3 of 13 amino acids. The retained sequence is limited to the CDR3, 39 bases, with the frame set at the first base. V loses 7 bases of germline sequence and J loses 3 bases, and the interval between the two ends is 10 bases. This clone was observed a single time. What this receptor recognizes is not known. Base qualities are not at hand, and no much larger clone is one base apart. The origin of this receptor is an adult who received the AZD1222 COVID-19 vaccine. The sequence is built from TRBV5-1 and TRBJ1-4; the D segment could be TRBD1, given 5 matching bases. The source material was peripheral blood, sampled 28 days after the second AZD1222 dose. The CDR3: CASAQGPNEKLFF. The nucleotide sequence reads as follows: TGCGCCAGCGCGCAGGGTCCTAATGAAAAACTGTTTTTT.